Each of the 29 T cell receptor beta chains below was sequenced from the same sample in a study of post-analysis software for immune sequencing data. Study-wide results and caveats: Elevated frequency relative to controls characterized several TRBV segments in patients, TRBV5-6, TRBV5-1 and TRBV20-1 among them.

For these receptors, no antigen is known. Unique-molecular-identifier-tagged TCR beta cDNA libraries were used. TCRdb re-derived calls from the PCR reads in MiXCR, one entry per CDR3 protein. The sample includes a few hundred thousand distinct CDR3 sequences, around a third of them seen just once. The sequenced sample consisted of blood. Receptors were obtained from a girl aged 2-17 years with multiple sclerosis.

This clonotype has ten or more counts. The rearrangement joins TRBV5-1 to TRBJ2-4; possibly TRBD2 for D (5 bases). The V and J ends lost 3 bases and 11 bases respectively, with 15 bases between them. The germline gives CDR1 SGHRS, CDR2 YFSETQ. The CDR3 runs to 13 residues. The CDR3 coding sequence is TGCGCCAGCAGCTCCTCGGGGAGCACAGTTCAGTACTTC. This sequence encodes CASSSSGSTVQYF.

The V and J genes are TRBV20-1 and TRBJ2-7; the D gene is possibly TRBD2 (5 bases). V shed 3 bases and J shed 0 bases, with 15 bases lying between them. This CDR3 spans 15 amino acids. Germline V gene sequence: CDR1 DFQATT, CDR2 SNEGSKA (reference sequence). In DNA, the CDR3 is TGCAGTGCTAGGTTTAGAGCGGTCAGCTCCTACGAGCAGTACTTC. Translation: CSARFRAVSSYEQYF.

The rearrangement links TRBV6-5 to TRBJ2-3; TRBD1 is a possible D gene (5 bases). This CDR3 contains 14 residues. V was cut by 5 bases and J by 5 bases, with 14 bases left in between. CDR1 MNHEY and CDR2 SVGAGI come from the germline V gene. CDR3 amino acids: CASSESWGLDTQYF. CDR3 nucleotide sequence: TGTGCCAGCAGTGAGTCCTGGGGCTTAGATACGCAGTATTTT.

This clonotype has more than one count but fewer than ten. The chain combines TRBV20-1 with TRBJ2-3; D may be TRBD2 (6 bases). The CDR3 runs 13 residues. The V gene's germline CDR1 is DFQATT and CDR2 SNEGSKA (reference sequence). Trimming shortened V by 2 bases and J by 1 base, and 7 bases separated the two germline ends. In DNA form, the CDR3 reads TGCAGTGCTAGACCTAGCGGCACAGATACGCAGTATTTT. Protein: CSARPSGTDTQYF.

The V and J genes are TRBV2 and TRBJ2-7; TRBD2 matches 8 bases. Matching the DNA end better, TRBJ2-5 makes the J call doubtful. CDR1 is SNHLY and CDR2 is FYNNEI in the germline V gene. This CDR3 contains 13 residues. The CDR3 bases are TGTGCCAGCGGACTAGCAGTTAAGGAGACCCAGTACTTC. It specifies CASGLAVKETQYF.

The table lists this clonotype with a few counts. V is TRBV10-3 and J is TRBJ1-2; unclear D gene. Germline loops: CDR1 ENHRY, CDR2 SYGVKD. V was trimmed by 1 base and J by 0 bases, leaving 15 bases between them. The CDR3 runs to 17 residues. This CDR3 is CAISELGGLRANYGYTF. CDR3 in DNA: TGTGCCATCAGTGAGTTGGGTGGACTGCGAGCTAACTATGGCTACACCTTC.

The CDR3 loop reads CASSRQGRQNIQYF. CDR3 DNA sequence: TGTGCCAGCAGCCGACAGGGGCGGCAAAACATTCAGTACTTC. The chain employs TRBV9 and TRBJ2-4; 8 nucleotides align to TRBD1. Germline V gives CDR1 SGDLS, CDR2 YYNGEE. V was clipped by 4 bases and J by 5 bases; unmatched bases: 5. The CDR3 extends over 14 amino acids.

This clonotype was seen a few times. The rearrangement joins TRBV5-1 to TRBJ1-2; D remains unclear. This CDR3 is 13 amino acids long. V lost 2 bases to trimming and J lost 7 bases, with 12 bases between them. Per the germline V gene, CDR1 is SGHRS and CDR2 is YFSETQ. CDR3 amino acids: CASSFEGNAGYTF. The CDR3 region has the DNA TGCGCCAGCAGCTTTGAGGGTAACGCTGGCTACACCTTC.

A few counts support this clonotype. V gene TRBV6-1 combines with J gene TRBJ2-7; weak D call: TRBD2 (6 bases). The CDR3 spans 14 residues. The V gene's germline CDR1 is MNHNS and CDR2 SASEGT. Trimming removed 2 bases from V and 4 bases from J, with 12 bases in between. CDR3 in DNA: TGTGCCAGCAGTGAATCATCGGGGGAGTACGAGCAGTACTTC. Protein product: CASSESSGEYEQYF.

The rearrangement joins TRBV5-1 to TRBJ2-3; D uncertain. The CDR3 has 13 amino acids. V was pared by 5 bases and J by 4 bases, with 11 bases between. Germline assignment: CDR1 SGHRS and CDR2 YFSETQ. CDR3 DNA sequence: TGCGCCAGCAGGCTAGTCGCCGCAGATACGCAGTATTTT. Protein: CASRLVAADTQYF.

This clonotype has a single count. The chain uses TRBV5-1 and TRBJ2-6; possibly TRBD1 or TRBD2 for D (6 bases each). Per the germline V gene, CDR1 is SGHRS and CDR2 is YFSETQ. The CDR3 contains 17 residues. Trimming took 7 bases from V and 18 from J, leaving 35 bases between them. In DNA, the CDR3 is TGCGCCAGCGGGATGCCCGGGGGCTCCTCTGGGGCCAACGTCTGGACTTTC. This sequence encodes CASGMPGGSSGANVWTF.

This clonotype was recorded a few times. The chain joins TRBV6-5 to TRBJ1-1; 7 bases match TRBD1. The CDR3 contains 13 residues. J gave up 9 bases and V 3 bases, and 7 bases lay outside the gene matches. Germline assignment: CDR1 MNHEY and CDR2 SVGAGI. The CDR3 is CASSYEGQRKAFF. The CDR3 DNA reads TGTGCCAGCAGTTATGAGGGACAGAGGAAAGCTTTCTTT.

Notes on this clonotype: Since a much larger clone is just one base distant, this may be a read error. The V gene is TRBV6-5, the J gene TRBJ2-5, with D possibly TRBD1 on 6 matching bases. Germline CDR1 MNHEY, CDR2 SVGAGI. The CDR3 spans 14 residues. DNA for the CDR3: TGTGCCGGCAGTTACTCGGACAGCCAAGAGACCCAGTACTTC. Translated: CAGSYSDSQETQYF.

Notes on this clonotype: Relative to the germline gene, one junction end is altered; a read error may explain this. The CDR3: CANSEGSEQYF. CDR3 nucleotide sequence: TGCGCCAACAGTGAAGGGAGCGAGCAGTACTTC. The chain uses TRBV10-2 and TRBJ2-7; possibly TRBD2 for D (5 bases). In germline, CDR1 is WSHSY, CDR2 SAAADI. The CDR3 totals 11 residues.

V usage is TRBV6-1 and J usage is TRBJ2-5; the D call may be TRBD1 or TRBD2 (5 bases each). With the DNA end fitting TRBJ2-4 better, the J assignment may be wrong. The germline V gene encodes CDR1 MNHNS and CDR2 SASEGT. This CDR3 spans 17 amino acids. This CDR3 is CASSPGGGTLAKNIQYF. The CDR3 DNA reads TGTGCCAGCAGTCCGGGTGGGGGAACCTTAGCCAAAAACATTCAGTACTTC.

This rearrangement joins TRBV10-3 to TRBJ2-7; 9 bases fit TRBD2. J was trimmed by 3 bases and V by 10 bases; bases with no gene match: 10. This CDR3 region has 14 residues. Germline values: CDR1 ENHRY, CDR2 SYGVKD. The CDR3 DNA follows: TGTGCCACCATGTCTAGCGGGAAAGTCTACGAGCAGTACTTC. Amino acids: CATMSSGKVYEQYF.

The chain couples TRBV6-6 to TRBJ2-1; 8 bases agree with TRBD2. The CDR3 runs to 15 residues. Germline V CDR1 and CDR2: MNHNY, SVGAGI (reference sequence). The V gene end was trimmed by 6 bases and the J gene end by 8 bases; junction bases not matched to a gene: 12. The DNA of the CDR3 is TGTGCCAGCAGCCCTCTTATTAGCGGGGTGGATGAGCAGTTCTTC. Residues: CASSPLISGVDEQFF.

The chain has TRBV12-3 or TRBV12-4 and TRBJ2-3, with a weak D call TRBD1 (6 bases). V shed 3 bases and J shed 1 base, with 17 bases lying between them. This CDR3 comprises 17 residues. CDR3 region: CASSFSGHPSGTDTQYF. In DNA form, the CDR3 reads TGTGCCAGCAGTTTCTCGGGACACCCAAGTGGCACAGATACGCAGTATTTT.

This clonotype was seen more than once but under ten times. The chain carries TRBV20-1 and TRBJ2-1; TRBD1 matches 8 bases. V lost 3 bases to trimming and J lost 7 bases; unmatched junction nucleotides: 11. From germline, CDR1 is DFQATT and CDR2 SNEGSKA (reference sequence). The CDR3 consists of 15 residues. Written as DNA, the CDR3 is TGCAGTGCTAGTCCCTACCGGGACAGGCGGAATGAGCAGTTCTTC. Amino acid sequence: CSASPYRDRRNEQFF.

The sample holds many counts of this clonotype. The rearrangement links TRBV29-1 to TRBJ2-3, with D perhaps TRBD2 (5 bases). Germline assignment: CDR1 SQVTM and CDR2 ANQGSEA. V shed 5 bases and J shed 0 bases, with 9 bases lying between them. The CDR3 contains 13 residues. The CDR3 spells CSVNGGSTDTQYF. CDR3 bases: TGCAGCGTTAACGGAGGCAGCACAGATACGCAGTATTTT.

This clonotype has a handful of counts. The chain joins TRBV7-9 to TRBJ1-1; D gene uncertain. The V gene lost 3 bases and the J gene lost 6 bases, with 8 bases spanning the gap. This CDR3 is built from 12 residues. Germline V gives CDR1 SEHNR, CDR2 FQNEAQ (reference sequence). In nucleotides, the CDR3 is TGTGCCAGCAGCTTCGTCTTCCCTGAAGCTTTCTTT. Translated: CASSFVFPEAFF.

The V and J genes are TRBV29-1 and TRBJ1-4; TRBD1 matches at 7 bases. V was clipped by 6 bases and J by 4 bases; unmatched bases: 5. CDR1 and CDR2 (germline): SQVTM, ANQGSEA. The CDR3 sequence is 13 residues long. CDR3: CSVPGQLNEKLFF. The CDR3 nucleotides are TGCAGCGTCCCGGGACAGCTTAATGAAAAACTGTTTTTT.

The chain employs TRBV29-1 and TRBJ1-1; D is possibly TRBD1 (5 bases). This CDR3 has 11 amino acids. Trimming cost V 5 bases and J 6 bases, with 10 bases left between them. Germline V lookup: CDR1 SQVTM, CDR2 ANQGSEA. The CDR3 sequence: CSVLDSPEAFF. In DNA form, the CDR3 reads TGCAGCGTTCTAGACAGTCCTGAAGCTTTCTTT.

This chain connects TRBV6-1 to TRBJ2-6; D not certain. CDR3 length: 16 residues. Germline assignment: CDR1 MNHNS and CDR2 SASEGT. V lost 7 bases and J 0 bases, leaving 13 bases between the germline ends. As DNA, the CDR3 is TGTGCCAGCACAGGATCCCACTCCTCTGGGGCCAACGTCCTGACTTTC. Protein: CASTGSHSSGANVLTF.

This clonotype was observed a handful of times. The rearrangement joins TRBV5-1 to TRBJ1-1, with 8 bases matching TRBD1. Germline V gene lookup returns CDR1 SGHRS and CDR2 YFSETQ. With 4 bases clipped from V and 1 base from J, the junction kept 6 bases outside the gene matches. The CDR3 has 15 residues. The CDR3 nucleotides read TGCGCCAGCAGCCCGGGACAGGTGGGGAACACTGAAGCTTTCTTT. Its translation is CASSPGQVGNTEAFF.

This clonotype appeared once. A junction boundary mismatches the germline segment, possibly from a read error. The chain employs TRBV5-5 and TRBJ2-1; the match to TRBD2 covers 8 bases. Germline loops: CDR1 SGHKS, CDR2 YYEKEE (reference sequence). This CDR3 comprises 16 residues. CDR3 sequence reads: CAGSWGRSGGLDEQFF. DNA for the CDR3: TGTGCCGGCAGCTGGGGTCGGAGCGGGGGTCTCGATGAGCAGTTCTTC.

The chain recombines TRBV3-1 with TRBJ2-5; D is ambiguous. CDR3 length equals 15 residues. V was clipped by 2 bases and J by 2 bases, with 12 bases between them. Germline CDR1 LGHDT, CDR2 YNNKEL (reference sequence). In nucleotides, the CDR3 is TGTGCCAGCAGCCAATTTCCGGTCCGACAAGAGACCCAGTACTTC. Translation gives CASSQFPVRQETQYF.

Note on this clonotype: Mismatch with germline at one junction end may stem from a read error. This sequence joins TRBV5-5 and TRBJ2-3; D could derive from TRBD1 or TRBD2 (5 bases each). This CDR3 is 15 amino acids long. Per germline, CDR1 SGHKS and CDR2 YYEKEE (reference sequence). CDR3 sequence reads: CVSSLFLGDTDTQYF. The CDR3 region has the DNA TGTGTCAGCAGCTTGTTTTTGGGGGACACAGATACGCAGTATTTT.

This clonotype has more than one count but fewer than ten. The chain has TRBV7-3 and TRBJ2-4, with TRBD1 identical over 8 bases. The J call may be wrong; the DNA end is better matched by TRBJ2-7. Per germline, CDR1 SGHTA and CDR2 FQGTGA. The CDR3 has 13 residues. CDR3 sequence (DNA): TGTGCCAGCAGCGCTACAGGGGGACTCGAGCAGTACTTC. Encoded protein: CASSATGGLEQYF.